The TCR beta chain described here comes from a study of T-cell reconstitution after alpha-beta-depleted transplantation in children. This clonotype was recorded a few times. What it recognizes is unknown. Whole-study results and caveats: Reports say that about two months after transplant, the alpha-beta T cells came out of several hundred graft clones that had expanded. For some patients, TCRbeta diversity was high at day 60 because of recipient T cells and thymic progenitors that survived. T-cell numbers and diversity one year post-transplant derived largely from freshly generated T cells.

Unique molecular identifiers were built into the TCRbeta library. One entry per CDR3 protein results from TCRdb running MiXCR on the PCR reads. The profile shows tens of thousands of distinct CDR3 sequences, about a sixth of them singletons. V was pared by 3 bases and J by 1 base, with 6 bases of the junction left unmatched. Germline CDR1 and CDR2: MGHDK and SYGVNS. This CDR3 is built from 15 residues. The receptor was isolated from a male patient between 2 and 10 years old who had a stem cell transplant for acute lymphoblastic leukemia, so the T cells may come from the graft donor. The source was PBMCs, mostly from graft donor cells, collected 360 days after TCRalphabeta/CD19-depleted stem cell transplant. The J gene is TRBJ2-7, the V gene TRBV25-1; 7 bases are a match to TRBD1. In DNA, the CDR3 is TGTGCCAGCAGTGAGTTCCGACAGGGATCCTACGAGCAGTACTTC. This translates into CASSEFRQGSYEQYF.